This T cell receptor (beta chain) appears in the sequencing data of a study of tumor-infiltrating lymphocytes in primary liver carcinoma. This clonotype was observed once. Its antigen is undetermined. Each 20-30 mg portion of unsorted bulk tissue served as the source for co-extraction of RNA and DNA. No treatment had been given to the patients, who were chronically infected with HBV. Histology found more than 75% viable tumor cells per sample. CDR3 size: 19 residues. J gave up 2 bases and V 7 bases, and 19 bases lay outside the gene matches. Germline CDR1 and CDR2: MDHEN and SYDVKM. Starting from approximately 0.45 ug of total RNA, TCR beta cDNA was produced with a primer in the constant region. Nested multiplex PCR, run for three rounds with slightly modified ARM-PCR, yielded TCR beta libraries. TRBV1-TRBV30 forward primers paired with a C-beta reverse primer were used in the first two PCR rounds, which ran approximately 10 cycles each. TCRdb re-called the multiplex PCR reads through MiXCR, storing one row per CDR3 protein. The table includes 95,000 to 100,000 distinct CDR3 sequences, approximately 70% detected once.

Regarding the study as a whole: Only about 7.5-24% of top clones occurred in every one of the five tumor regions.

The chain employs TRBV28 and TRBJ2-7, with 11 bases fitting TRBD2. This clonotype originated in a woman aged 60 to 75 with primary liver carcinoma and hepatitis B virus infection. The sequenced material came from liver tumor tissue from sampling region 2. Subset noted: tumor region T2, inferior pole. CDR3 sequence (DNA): TGTGCCAGCATGTCTCAGGGGTTGGCTAGCGGGAGGCGCCCCTACGAGCAGTACTTC. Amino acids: CASMSQGLASGRRPYEQYF.